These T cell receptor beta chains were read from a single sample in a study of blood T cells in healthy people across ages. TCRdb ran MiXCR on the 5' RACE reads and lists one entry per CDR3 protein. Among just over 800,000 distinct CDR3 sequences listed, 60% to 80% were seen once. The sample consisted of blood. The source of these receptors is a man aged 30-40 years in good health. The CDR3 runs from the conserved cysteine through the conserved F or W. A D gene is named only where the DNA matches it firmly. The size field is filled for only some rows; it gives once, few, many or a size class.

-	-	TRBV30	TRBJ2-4	CACNEIAKNIQYF	TGTGCCTGTAACGAGATAGCCAAAAACATTCAGTACTTC
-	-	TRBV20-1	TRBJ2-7	CSARDWDTAYEQYF	TGCAGTGCTAGAGATTGGGACACCGCCTACGAGCAGTACTTC
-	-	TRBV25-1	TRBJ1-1	CASSDRQGRTEAFF	TGTGCCAGCAGTGACAGGCAGGGACGTACTGAAGCTTTCTTT
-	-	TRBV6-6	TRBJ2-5	CASSPPGDRETQYF	TGTGCCAGCAGTCCACCGGGTGACAGGGAGACCCAGTACTTC
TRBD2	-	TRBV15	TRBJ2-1	CATENLASGSYNEQFF	TGTGCCACCGAAAACTTGGCTAGCGGCTCCTACAATGAGCAGTTCTTC
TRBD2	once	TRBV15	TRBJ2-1	CATSRWLAGGFNEQFF	TGTGCCACCAGCAGATGGCTAGCGGGGGGTTTCAATGAGCAGTTCTTC
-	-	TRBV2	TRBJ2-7	CASSEYVTAYEQYF	TGTGCCAGCAGTGAATATGTGACAGCCTACGAGCAGTACTTC
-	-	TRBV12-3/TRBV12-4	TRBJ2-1	CASSPAGATSYNEQFF	TGTGCCAGCAGCCCCGCGGGGGCAACCTCCTACAATGAGCAGTTCTTC
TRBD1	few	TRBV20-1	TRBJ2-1	CSAEGQGYNEQFF	TGCAGCGCCGAGGGACAGGGATACAATGAGCAGTTCTTC
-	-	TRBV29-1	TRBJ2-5	CSVEPTGLETQYF	TGCAGCGTTGAACCTACAGGTTTGGAGACCCAGTACTTC
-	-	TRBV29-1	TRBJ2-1	CSVSSGTIYNEQFF	TGCAGCGTTTCATCCGGGACAATCTACAATGAGCAGTTCTTC
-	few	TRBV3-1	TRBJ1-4	CASSPGLTNEKLFF	TGTGCCAGCAGTCCGGGACTTACGAATGAAAAACTGTTTTTT
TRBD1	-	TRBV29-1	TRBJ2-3	CSVSGQLITDTQYF	TGCAGCGTATCGGGACAGCTCATCACAGATACGCAGTATTTT
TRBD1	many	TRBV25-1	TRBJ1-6	CASSAWTGADSPLHF	TGTGCCAGCAGTGCGTGGACAGGGGCGGATTCACCCCTCCACTTT
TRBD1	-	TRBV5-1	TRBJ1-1	CASSPGQENTEAFF	TGCGCCAGCAGTCCCGGACAGGAGAACACTGAAGCTTTCTTT
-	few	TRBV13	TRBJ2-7	CASSLSFRKSYEQYF	TGTGCCAGCAGCTTAAGTTTTCGAAAATCCTACGAGCAGTACTTC
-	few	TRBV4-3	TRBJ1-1	CASSQESRGGTEAFF	TGCGCCAGCAGCCAAGAGAGCAGGGGTGGGACTGAAGCTTTCTTT
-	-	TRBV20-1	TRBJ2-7	CSVRLGGPTYEQYF	TGCAGTGTACGCCTGGGGGGCCCCACCTACGAGCAGTACTTC
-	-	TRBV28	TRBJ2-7	CASSFTGYYEQYF	TGTGCCAGCAGTTTTACAGGTTACTACGAGCAGTACTTC
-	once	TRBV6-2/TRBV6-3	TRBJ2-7	CASTEAGGSYEQYF	TGTGCCAGCACTGAGGCAGGCGGCTCCTACGAGCAGTACTTC
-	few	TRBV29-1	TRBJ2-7	CSVPGSSYEQYF	TGCAGCGTTCCAGGGAGCTCCTACGAGCAGTACTTC
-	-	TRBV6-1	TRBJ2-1	CASSELTGAYNEQFF	TGTGCCAGCAGTGAATTAACAGGAGCTTACAATGAGCAGTTCTTC
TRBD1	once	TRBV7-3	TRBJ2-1	CASSKTGTDFLYNEQFF	TGTGCCAGCAGCAAGACCGGGACAGACTTTTTATACAATGAGCAGTTCTTC
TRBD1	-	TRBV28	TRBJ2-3	CASSLPDRGTQYF	TGTGCCAGCAGTTTGCCCGACAGGGGGACGCAGTATTTT
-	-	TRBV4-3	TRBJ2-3	CAISQVGPTLADTQYF	TGCGCCATCAGCCAAGTGGGTCCCACCCTGGCGGATACGCAGTATTTT
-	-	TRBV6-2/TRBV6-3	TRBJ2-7	CATDRGNREQYF	TGTGCCACCGACCGGGGGAACCGCGAGCAGTACTTC
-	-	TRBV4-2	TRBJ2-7	CASSHQADGPYEQYF	TGTGCCAGCAGCCACCAGGCGGACGGACCCTACGAGCAGTACTTC
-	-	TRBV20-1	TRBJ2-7	CSARALSRPYEQYF	TGCAGTGCTAGAGCCCTCAGCAGGCCATACGAGCAGTACTTC
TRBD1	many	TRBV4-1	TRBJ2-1	CASSQDGTGNNEQFF	TGCGCCAGCAGCCAAGATGGGACAGGGAACAATGAGCAGTTCTTC
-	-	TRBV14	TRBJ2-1	CASSPREDNEQFF	TGTGCCAGCAGCCCCAGGGAGGACAATGAGCAGTTCTTC
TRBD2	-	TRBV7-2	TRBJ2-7	CASSTVAGGLYEQYF	TGTGCCAGCAGCACCGTAGCGGGGGGTCTTTACGAGCAGTACTTC
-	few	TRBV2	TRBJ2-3	CASREDPAPGHSRYF	TGTGCCAGCAGGGAAGACCCCGCCCCGGGACACTCCCGGTATTTT
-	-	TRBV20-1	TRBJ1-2	CSARKGPTGGAGYTF	TGCAGTGCTAGAAAAGGCCCGACAGGAGGGGCTGGCTACACCTTC
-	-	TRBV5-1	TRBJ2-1	CASRDEGGALNEQFF	TGCGCCAGCAGGGATGAGGGGGGGGCCCTCAATGAGCAGTTCTTC
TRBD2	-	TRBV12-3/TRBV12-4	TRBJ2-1	CASSPDLAGVDEQFF	TGTGCCAGCAGTCCGGACCTAGCGGGTGTCGATGAGCAGTTCTTC
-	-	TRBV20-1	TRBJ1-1	CSATKLLNTEAFF	TGCAGTGCTACCAAGCTGTTGAACACTGAAGCTTTCTTT
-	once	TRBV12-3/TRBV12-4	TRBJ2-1	CASSFDQRGQNEQFF	TGTGCCAGCAGTTTTGACCAACGGGGCCAGAATGAGCAGTTCTTC
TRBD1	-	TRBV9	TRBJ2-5	CASSVVGTGPQETQYF	TGTGCCAGCAGCGTTGTCGGGACAGGGCCTCAAGAGACCCAGTACTTC
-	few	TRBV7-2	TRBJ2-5	CASSLSFSETQYF	TGTGCCAGCAGCTTAAGCTTTTCAGAGACCCAGTACTTC
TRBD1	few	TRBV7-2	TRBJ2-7	CASSPTGGVFYEQYF	TGTGCCAGCAGCCCGACAGGGGGGGTGTTCTACGAGCAGTACTTC
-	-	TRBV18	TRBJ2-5	CASSQKGPQETQYF	TGTGCCAGCTCCCAAAAAGGACCCCAAGAGACCCAGTACTTC
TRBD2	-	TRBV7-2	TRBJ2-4	CASSRFGPVGTTKNIQYF	TGTGCCAGCAGCCGATTCGGGCCGGTTGGGACTACCAAAAACATTCAGTACTTC
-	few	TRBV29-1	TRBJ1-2	CSVGGTEGLDGYTF	TGCAGCGTTGGGGGCACAGAGGGGCTCGACGGCTACACCTTC
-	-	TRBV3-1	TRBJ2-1	CASSQGGWNEQFF	TGTGCCAGCAGCCAAGGGGGGTGGAATGAGCAGTTCTTC
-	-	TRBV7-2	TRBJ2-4	CASSLGFGGENIQYF	TGTGCCAGCAGCTTAGGCTTCGGCGGCGAAAACATTCAGTACTTC